This passage covers 29 T cell receptor beta chains from one sample sequenced in a study of T cell responses to AZD1222 COVID-19 vaccine. Clones were sequenced by immunoSEQ multiplex PCR, and TCRdb holds only the in-frame ones, with some missing. The sample consists of about 200,000 clones, 90% to 95% of them appearing once. Material: peripheral blood, obtained 28 days after the second AZD1222 dose. These receptors all come from an adult who received the AZD1222 COVID-19 vaccine.

The chain is built from TRBV6-4 and TRBJ2-7; 7 nucleotides align to TRBD1. The CDR3 has 16 residues. V was clipped by 6 bases and J by 0 bases; unmatched bases: 11. The germline CDR1 and CDR2 sequences are MRHNA and SNTAGT. The CDR3 coding sequence is TGTGCCAGCAGGGCTCCCTACAGGGGAGTCTCCTACGAGCAGTACTTC. Translated, it gives CASRAPYRGVSYEQYF.

The chain joins TRBV28 to TRBJ2-1; 11 bases align to TRBD1. The CDR3 sequence is 15 residues long. Germline assignment: CDR1 MDHEN and CDR2 SYDVKM. V gave up 6 bases and J gave up 8 bases; unmatched junction bases: 9. CDR3 sequence (DNA): TGTGCCAGCAGCCCCAGGGGACAGGGGGTCGATGAGCAGTTCTTC. Residues: CASSPRGQGVDEQFF. The complete variable domain, with remaining parts taken from reference TRBV28 and TRBJ2-1, reads DVKVTQSSRYLVKRTGEKVFLECVQDMDHENMFWYRQDPGLGLRLIYFSYDVKMKEKGDIPEGYSVSREKKERFSLILESASTNQTSMYLCASSPRGQGVDEQFFGPGTRLTVL.

V gene TRBV9 combines with J gene TRBJ1-1; D gene unclear. The CDR3 is made up of 13 amino acids. Germline-derived CDR1 and CDR2 are SGDLS and YYNGEE. Trimming removed 3 bases from V and 3 bases from J, with 9 bases in between. The CDR3 is CASSAGRDTEAFF. The CDR3 bases are TGTGCCAGCAGCGCTGGACGGGACACTGAAGCTTTCTTT.

The V call is TRBV27, the J call TRBJ1-1, with D unresolved. Trimming took 2 bases from V and 6 from J, leaving 16 bases between them. The CDR3 length is 15 residues. Germline V CDR1 and CDR2: MNHEY, SMNVEV (reference sequence). The CDR3 sequence is CASSLAGTMNAEAFF. The CDR3 nucleotides are TGTGCCAGCAGTTTAGCAGGAACGATGAATGCTGAAGCTTTCTTT.

The rearrangement uses TRBV21-1 and TRBJ2-7; no check of the table's D call, TRBD2, against the DNA was made. TRBV21-1 is classified as a pseudogene. This CDR3 is built from 12 residues. CDR3 nucleotide sequence: TGTGCCAGCAGCAAAACGAGATACGAGCAGTACTTC. Residues: CASSKTRYEQYF.

V usage is TRBV10-2 and J usage is TRBJ2-1; D not resolved. V lost 6 bases and J lost 6, with 12 bases in between. This CDR3 is built from 13 residues. From germline, CDR1 is WSHSY and CDR2 SAAADI. Here the CDR3 reads CASSDPPSNEQFF. CDR3 DNA: TGCGCCAGCAGCGATCCCCCTAGCAATGAGCAGTTCTTC.

The J gene is TRBJ1-6, the V gene TRBV2; 7 bases agree with TRBD1. The V gene's germline CDR1 is SNHLY and CDR2 FYNNEI. The CDR3 is 14 residues long. With V trimmed by 8 bases and J by 4 bases, 5 bases remained unmatched. Here the CDR3 reads CASHRGPYNSPLHF. In nucleotides, the CDR3 is TGTGCCAGCCACAGGGGCCCTTATAATTCACCCCTCCACTTT. Complete variable domain (other parts from reference TRBV2 and TRBJ1-6): EPEVTQTPSHQVTQMGQEVILRCVPISNHLYFYWYRQILGQKVEFLVSFYNNEISEKSEIFDDQFSVERPDGSNFTLKIRSTKLEDSAMYFCASHRGPYNSPLHFGNGTRLTVT.

The chain combines TRBV6-1 with TRBJ2-1, with 9 bases identical to TRBD2. Germline-derived CDR1 and CDR2 are MNHNS and SASEGT. The junction had 5 bases not matched to a gene; V was cut back by 4 bases and J by 1 base. CDR3 length: 16 amino acids. The CDR3 region is CASSGRLAASYNEQFF. DNA for the CDR3: TGTGCCAGCAGTGGTCGACTAGCGGCATCCTACAATGAGCAGTTCTTC.

In DNA form, the CDR3 reads TGTGCCTGGAGTAATGCGGCAAATTCACCCCTCCACTTT. Amino acids: CAWSNAANSPLHF. The chain has TRBV30 and TRBJ1-6; D is unclear. CDR3 length: 13 amino acids. In germline, CDR1 is GTSNPN, CDR2 SVGIG (reference sequence). The ends were cut back, 2 bases at V and 7 bases at J, with 9 bases in the middle. Based on the CDR3 plus reference TRBV30 and TRBJ1-6, the full variable domain is SQTIHQWPATLVQPVGSPLSLECTVEGTSNPNLYWYRQAAGRGLQLLFYSVGIGQISSEVPQNLSASRPQDRQFILSSKKLLLSDSGFYLCAWSNAANSPLHFGNGTRLTVT.

This clone was found once. The rearrangement joins TRBV29-1 to TRBJ2-1; TRBD1 matches 7 bases. This CDR3 spans 14 amino acids. Germline loops: CDR1 SQVTM, CDR2 ANQGSEA. J lost 2 bases, V lost 5 bases, and 6 bases had no gene match. The CDR3 DNA follows: TGCAGCGTTAGAAGACAGGGAACCTACAATGAGCAGTTCTTC. This encodes CSVRRQGTYNEQFF.

As concerns this clone: At one end the junction does not follow the germline gene, possibly because of a read error. The chain recombines TRBV2 with TRBJ2-7, with D perhaps matching TRBD1 (7 bases). Germline values: CDR1 SNHLY, CDR2 FYNNEI. CDR3 length: 16 amino acids. The CDR3 loop is CASSEVGGTADYEQYF. CDR3 nucleotides: TGTGCCAGCAGCGAAGTAGGGGGGACAGCCGACTACGAGCAGTACTTC.

Here the CDR3 reads CASTQGTEAFF. CDR3 sequence (DNA): TGTGCCAGCACCCAAGGTACTGAAGCTTTCTTT. The chain couples TRBV6-5 to TRBJ1-1; unclear D gene. The CDR3 covers 11 residues. V lost 7 bases, J lost 5 bases, and 8 bases lay in between. CDR1 is MNHEY and CDR2 is SVGAGI in the germline V gene.

This clone was observed once. This chain joins TRBV28 and TRBJ2-7, with D possibly being TRBD2 (5 bases). Germline values: CDR1 MDHEN, CDR2 SYDVKM. The V and J ends lost 5 bases and 1 base respectively, with 12 bases between them. CDR3 length: 14 amino acids. The DNA for the CDR3 is TGTGCCAGCAGTCTCCAGCTAGCTTCCTACGAGCAGTACTTC. Translation gives CASSLQLASYEQYF.

The CDR3 region has the DNA TGTGCCAGCAGCTCCGGGACTAGCGTCTCCTACAATGAGCAGTTCTTC. It encodes CASSSGTSVSYNEQFF. This sequence joins TRBV5-4 and TRBJ2-1, with 10 bases aligning to TRBD2. The germline V gene encodes CDR1 SGHNT and CDR2 YYREEE (reference sequence). CDR3 length: 16 amino acids. The J segment lost 0 bases and the V segment lost 3 bases, leaving 3 bases of the junction unmatched.

V and J are TRBV4-3 and TRBJ2-7; 7 nucleotides agree with TRBD2. The CDR3 length is 16 residues. Germline lookup yields CDR1 LGHNA and CDR2 YSLEER. The V and J ends lost 0 bases and 0 bases, in that order; junction bases with no gene match: 5. The CDR3 is CASSQEKRGISYEQYF. The CDR3 coding sequence is TGCGCCAGCAGCCAAGAGAAGCGGGGCATCTCCTACGAGCAGTACTTC.

This rearrangement joins TRBV18 to TRBJ1-5, with a tentative D call TRBD1 (5 bases). V lost 2 bases, J lost 9 bases, and 11 bases lay in between. This CDR3 has 13 residues. Looked up from germline, CDR1 is KGHSH and CDR2 is LQKENI. The CDR3 loop reads CASSPDGGMPQHF. In DNA, the CDR3 is TGTGCCAGCTCACCAGACGGGGGAATGCCCCAGCATTTT.

The CDR3 loop reads CASSPYSNANSPLHF. The CDR3 DNA reads as TGTGCCAGCAGCCCTTACAGCAATGCTAATTCACCCCTCCACTTT. J is TRBJ1-6 and V is TRBV11-2; D remains unclear. CDR1 is SGHAT, CDR2 FQNNGV, per germline. Trimming left V 5 bases short and J 6 bases short, with 14 bases between. This CDR3 contains 15 residues.

The chain joins TRBV6-6 to TRBJ2-7; 10 nucleotides agree with TRBD1. The trim removed 5 bases at V and 4 bases at J, leaving 2 bases unmatched. The CDR3 covers 13 residues. Germline loops: CDR1 MNHNY, CDR2 SVGAGI (reference sequence). In DNA form, the CDR3 reads TGTGCCAGCAGTCGGGACAGGGGATACGAGCAGTACTTC. It translates to CASSRDRGYEQYF.

The chain employs TRBV5-1 and TRBJ1-6; the D is unclear. The CDR3 consists of 15 residues. V gave up 1 base and J gave up 8 bases, with 13 bases separating them. Germline CDR1 SGHRS, CDR2 YFSETQ. The CDR3 DNA follows: TGCGCCAGCAGCTTGTTTGGGAAACGTGATTCACCCCTCCACTTT. It encodes CASSLFGKRDSPLHF.

The chain has TRBV19 and TRBJ2-7; no firm D call. The germline V gene encodes CDR1 LNHDA and CDR2 SQIVND (reference sequence). CDR3 size: 12 residues. The ends were cut back, 5 bases at V and 0 bases at J, with 5 bases in the middle. CDR3 bases: TGTGCCAGTAGTTCTGACTCCTACGAGCAGTACTTC. It codes for CASSSDSYEQYF.

The CDR3 loop reads CASSDSPIAGRSTDTQYF. Written as DNA, the CDR3 is TGTGCCAGCAGTGACTCTCCTATAGCGGGAAGGAGCACAGATACGCAGTATTTT. The J gene is TRBJ2-3, the V gene TRBV6-4; 8 nucleotides line up with TRBD2. V lost 0 bases, J lost 0 bases, and 8 bases stayed unmatched. This CDR3 comprises 18 residues. Per the germline V gene, CDR1 is MRHNA and CDR2 is SNTAGT.

The chain links TRBV19 to TRBJ2-1, with 8 bases aligning to TRBD2. Germline CDR1 and CDR2: LNHDA and SQIVND (reference sequence). V was clipped by 7 bases and J by 4 bases; unmatched bases: 3. This CDR3 is built from 13 residues. This CDR3 reads CASKERGYNEQFF. DNA for the CDR3: TGTGCCAGTAAAGAGCGGGGGTACAATGAGCAGTTCTTC. The full variable domain, in which reference TRBV19 and TRBJ2-1 provide the parts outside the CDR3, is DGGITQSPKYLFRKEGQNVTLSCEQNLNHDAMYWYRQDPGQGLRLIYYSQIVNDFQKGDIAEGYSVSREKKESFPLTVTSAQKNPTAFYLCASKERGYNEQFFGPGTRLTVL.

J is TRBJ1-1 and V is TRBV6-5; D remains ambiguous. The CDR3 consists of 13 residues. The germline CDR1 and CDR2 sequences are MNHEY and SVGAGI. V lost 5 bases and J 3 bases, leaving 10 bases between the germline ends. CDR3 protein: CASSLRRDTEAFF. DNA for the CDR3: TGTGCCAGCAGTCTTCGGCGCGACACTGAAGCTTTCTTT.

The chain couples TRBV9 to TRBJ2-2; maybe TRBD2 (5 bases). CDR1 and CDR2 (germline): SGDLS, YYNGEE. The CDR3 totals 15 residues. Trimming pared 0 bases from V and 3 bases from J, leaving 9 bases between. The CDR3 spells CASSVASLDTGELFF. The CDR3 nucleotides are TGTGCCAGCAGCGTAGCTAGCCTTGACACCGGGGAGCTGTTTTTT.

This clone was recorded only once. The genes are TRBV7-9 and TRBJ2-2; the D gene is possibly TRBD2 (5 bases). The CDR3 has 16 amino acids. V was clipped by 5 bases and J by 7 bases, with 20 bases between them. Germline V gene lookup returns CDR1 SEHNR and CDR2 FQNEAQ (reference sequence). The CDR3, as DNA: TGTGCCAGCAGCCCTTTTACTGGGCGGGCACGCGGGGAGCTGTTTTTT. It specifies CASSPFTGRARGELFF.

The chain couples TRBV7-9 to TRBJ2-3, with TRBD1 matching over 7 bases. This CDR3 region has 12 residues. The trim removed 7 bases at V and 11 bases at J, leaving 9 bases unmatched. CDR1 SEHNR and CDR2 FQNEAQ come from the germline V gene (reference sequence). The CDR3 nucleotides read TGTGCCAGCACCTGGGGGACAGAGGAGCAGTATTTT. It yields the protein CASTWGTEEQYF.

The chain is built from TRBV30 and TRBJ1-6, with 7 bases identical to TRBD1. The CDR3 spans 13 residues. Germline trimming cut 2 bases from V and 8 bases from J; bases unmatched to any gene: 3. Per germline, CDR1 GTSNPN and CDR2 SVGIG (reference sequence). The CDR3 sequence is CAWSTDRDSPLHF. CDR3 nucleotide sequence: TGTGCCTGGAGTACCGACAGGGATTCACCCCTCCACTTT. Full variable domain (remainder filled in from reference TRBV30 and TRBJ1-6): SQTIHQWPATLVQPVGSPLSLECTVEGTSNPNLYWYRQAAGRGLQLLFYSVGIGQISSEVPQNLSASRPQDRQFILSSKKLLLSDSGFYLCAWSTDRDSPLHFGNGTRLTVT.

J is TRBJ1-1 and V is TRBV27; D may be TRBD1 (6 bases). Germline V gives CDR1 MNHEY, CDR2 SMNVEV (reference sequence). The ends were cut back, 0 bases at V and 10 bases at J, with 21 bases in the middle. The CDR3 sequence is 16 residues long. CDR3 DNA sequence: TGTGCCAGCAGTTTATCGCTCCAGTCTGGCGTAGGGGGAGCTTTCTTT. This sequence encodes CASSLSLQSGVGGAFF.

This clone was counted a few times. This chain connects TRBV7-9 to TRBJ1-1; D call uncertain. The CDR3 spans 12 residues. V was clipped by 3 bases and J by 1 base, with 3 bases between them. Germline CDR1 reads SEHNR; CDR2 reads FQNEAQ (reference sequence). This chain's CDR3 is CASSFTNTEAFF. For the CDR3, the DNA is TGTGCCAGCAGCTTTACGAACACTGAAGCTTTCTTT.